Below, one T cell receptor beta chain is given with its context. This CDR3 comprises 18 residues. The V and J ends lost 3 bases and 3 bases, in that order; junction bases with no gene match: 14. Germline V gene data show CDR1 as SGDLS and CDR2 as YYNGEE. TCRdb called the 5' RACE reads again in MiXCR, with one record for every CDR3 protein. This sample has some 130,000 distinct CDR3 sequences, with roughly 8% found just once. These data belong to a study of CD8 T cells in ankylosing spondylitis. Source material: synovial fluid, either unsorted or a sorted T cell fraction (not recorded which). The rearrangement links TRBV9 to TRBJ1-3; 8 bases are a match to TRBD1. This TCR was sampled from a male donor with ankylosing spondylitis. CDR3: CASSATQSGGSYGNTIYF. The CDR3 coding sequence is TGTGCCAGCAGCGCCACCCAATCAGGGGGCAGTTATGGAAACACCATATATTTT.